The TCR beta chain described here comes from a study of HIV-infected children after antiretroviral therapy interruption. Study details: Continuous-treatment children had median age roughly 8 years, interruption around 9 years.

Treatment defined: PENTA 11 planned treatment interruption arm or continuous ART arm. Sorting from thawed PBMCs isolated naive CD4+ CD45RA+ CD45RO- T cells. This clonotype appeared a few times. A 3' RACE protocol on RNA, with unique molecular identifiers, produced the TCR library. TCRdb re-derived calls from the 3' RACE reads in MiXCR, one entry per CDR3 protein. Among more than 75,000 distinct CDR3 sequences listed, about 6.9% were seen once. This CDR3 spans 15 amino acids. Per the germline V gene, CDR1 is SGHRS and CDR2 is YFSETQ. V lost 4 bases and J lost 11, with 24 bases in between. The receptor's source is a pool of human donors with HIV. Here the sequenced sample was CD45RA+ CD4+ T cells from PBMCs, pooled from several time points, taken from a donor given antiretroviral therapy, either interrupted or continuous. Subset here: naive CD4+ CD45RA+ CD45RO- T cells. The chain links TRBV5-1 to TRBJ1-1; D is unclear. The CDR3 DNA is TGCGCCAGCAGCCCAGGCCATGCGACGGCTGTTGACGCTTTCTTT. Translation gives CASSPGHATAVDAFF.